The present TCR beta chain was sequenced within a study of tumor and adjacent non-tumor tissue in lung cancer. Study context: Histology: 12 adenocarcinoma, a couple of squamous cell carcinoma, 1 small cell lung cancer. The patients, about nine men and 5 women, were 31 to 76 with stage I to III disease. Study-level findings and limits: Higher tumor TCR diversity was associated with shorter survival. Tumor tissue had significantly higher TCR diversity than normal lung.

Three rounds of nested PCR, following a modified ARM-PCR protocol, produced the TCRbeta library. TCRdb re-called the multiplex PCR reads through MiXCR, storing one row per CDR3 protein. The data show about 75,000 distinct CDR3 sequences, with about two thirds seen just once and about a quarter held by the top ten. The template was RNA from unsorted bulk tissue. More than 3 cm separated this lung sample from the edge of the tumor. On this clonotype: Its antigen is unknown. The junction departs from the called germline gene at one end, perhaps through a read error.

Germline V gene sequence: CDR1 SGHAT, CDR2 FQNNGV. The CDR3 consists of 13 residues. The chain employs TRBV11-2 and TRBJ1-1, with D uncertain. This TCR was recovered from a woman aged 50 to 65 with non-small cell lung cancer. The source material was distant non-tumor lung tissue. The CDR3, as DNA: TGTGCCTGCAGCTTAGTGGATGACACTGAAGCTTTCTTT. This encodes CACSLVDDTEAFF. The whole variable domain, filled in from reference TRBV11-2 and TRBJ1-1, reads EAGVAQSPRYKIIEKRQSVAFWCNPISGHATLYWYQQILGQGPKLLIQFQNNGVVDDSQLPKDRFSAERLKGVDSTLKIQPAKLEDSAVYLCACSLVDDTEAFFGQGTRLTVV.